The present T cell receptor (beta chain) was sequenced within a study of early T cells in non-severe SARS-CoV-2 infection. Looking at the study overall: Sequencing targeted bulk RNA from unsorted whole blood, leaving chains unpaired. The study's findings and limits: Anti-spike CD8 responses were favored in VDJdb matching, and private and CD4 specificities were missed.

Germline V gene sequence: CDR1 SNHLY, CDR2 FYNNEI. With 6 bases removed from V and 0 bases from J, the gap between germline ends came to 8 bases. The CDR3 has 14 amino acids. Attachment of unique molecular identifiers was made to individual cDNA molecules. TCRdb itself ran the 5' RACE reads through MiXCR, one entry per CDR3 protein. The table lists 80,000 or so distinct CDR3 sequences, approximately 12% of them singletons, with 3.4% in the top ten. This clonotype was seen repeatedly, ten times or more. What it binds is unknown. Sequenced material: whole blood. V and J are TRBV2 and TRBJ2-2, with a tentative D call TRBD1 (5 bases). The TCR was taken from an adult who was a healthcare worker with PCR-confirmed SARS-CoV-2 infection or an uninfected control (not recorded which). As DNA, the CDR3 is TGTGCCAGCAGGACAGATTCGAACACCGGGGAGCTGTTTTTT. Amino acids: CASRTDSNTGELFF.